This is a list of T cell receptor beta chains from one sample in a study of CD8 T cells in Susac syndrome. MiXCR, applied by TCRdb to the immunoSEQ multiplex PCR reads, yields one record per CDR3 protein. The table has 200,000 or so distinct CDR3 sequences, 90% to 95% seen once. Sequenced input: CD4+ T cells from PBMCs. The receptors originated from a human donor with multiple sclerosis. Both conserved end residues are part of each CDR3. A D gene is named only where the DNA matches it firmly. The size field is filled for only some rows; it gives once, few, many or a size class.

d_call | clone_size | j_call | v_call | cdr3_nt | cdr3_aa
TRBD1 | NA | TRBJ2-1 | TRBV5-8 | TGTGCCAGCAGCTTGATTTGGACAGGGTGGTCCTACAATGAGCAGTTCTTC | CASSLIWTGWSYNEQFF
NA | NA | TRBJ1-1 | TRBV7-2 | TGTGCCAGCAGCTTAATGGAGGGGGGGACTGAAGCTTTCTTT | CASSLMEGGTEAFF
NA | NA | TRBJ2-3 | TRBV4-1 | TGCGCCAGCAGCCAAGATATGAGGGCAGATACGCAGTATTTT | CASSQDMRADTQYF
NA | NA | TRBJ2-1 | TRBV14 | TGTGCCAGCAGCCGGCTAGCATCCTACAATGAGCAGTTCTTC | CASSRLASYNEQFF
NA | NA | TRBJ2-7 | TRBV18 | TGTGCCAGCTCCTCCGGACTGCCGCTATACGAGCAGTACTTC | CASSSGLPLYEQYF
NA | NA | TRBJ2-7 | TRBV5-1 | TGCGCCAGCAGCCTTTTCAGTTCCTACGAGCAGTACTTC | CASSLFSSYEQYF
NA | NA | TRBJ2-7 | TRBV5-4 | TGTGCCAGCAGCTTTCGAAGCACCGGGACAAAGAACTACGAGCAGTACTTC | CASSFRSTGTKNYEQYF
NA | NA | TRBJ2-1 | TRBV19 | TGTGCCAGTAGACGACAGGCCGCCTACAATGAGCAGTTCTTC | CASRRQAAYNEQFF
NA | NA | TRBJ2-6 | TRBV7-3 | TGTGCCTCGAGACCCCCCAACTCTGGGGCCAACGTCCTGACTTTC | CASRPPNSGANVLTF
NA | NA | TRBJ2-5 | TRBV12-3/TRBV12-4 | TGTGCCAGCACCGAAAGGGGAGAGACCCAGTACTTC | CASTERGETQYF
NA | NA | TRBJ1-3 | TRBV3-1 | TGTGCCTCGGAACAGGAGAGCTCTGGAAACACCATATATTTT | CASEQESSGNTIYF
NA | NA | TRBJ2-1 | TRBV20-1 | TGCAGTGCTAGAGATCGAATTAGACACAATGAGCAGTTCTTC | CSARDRIRHNEQFF
NA | few | TRBJ2-3 | TRBV9 | TGTGCCAGCAGCGTAGGGAGCCGGAGGACAGATACGCAGTATTTT | CASSVGSRRTDTQYF
TRBD2 | NA | TRBJ2-1 | TRBV20-1 | TGCAGTGCTATCGGACTAGCGGGTAGCAATGAGCAGTTCTTC | CSAIGLAGSNEQFF
TRBD1 | NA | TRBJ1-4 | TRBV9 | TGTGCCAGCAGCTCAACAGGGGGCGGTGAAAAACTGTTTTTT | CASSSTGGGEKLFF
NA | NA | TRBJ2-5 | TRBV5-1 | TGCGCCAGCAGCTTGTCAGGGCCAGGGGAGACCCAGTACTTC | CASSLSGPGETQYF
NA | NA | TRBJ2-5 | TRBV29-1 | TGCAGCGTTGAGGCCCAGTACTTC | CSVEAQYF
NA | once | TRBJ2-5 | TRBV30 | TGTGCCTGGGGGGAGTCGGAGACCCAGTACTTC | CAWGESETQYF
NA | NA | TRBJ2-1 | TRBV3-1 | TGTGCCAGCAGCCAAGATCTGAGGTGGCTACGTGATAATGAGCAGTTCTTC | CASSQDLRWLRDNEQFF
NA | NA | TRBJ1-2 | TRBV19 | TGTGCCAGTAGCCCAGGGGCCATCGCCTACACCTTC | CASSPGAIAYTF
NA | NA | TRBJ1-2 | TRBV15 | TGTGCCACCAGCAGAGATCGCCGAGAGAACTATGGCTACACCTTC | CATSRDRRENYGYTF
NA | NA | TRBJ2-1 | TRBV27 | TGTGCCAGCAGTCCCCGCCGGGACAATGAGCAGTTCTTC | CASSPRRDNEQFF
NA | NA | TRBJ2-5 | TRBV12-3/TRBV12-4 | TGTGCCAGCAGTTTCTACGAGACCCAGTACTTC | CASSFYETQYF
NA | few | TRBJ1-2 | TRBV20-1 | TGCAGTCAAACCCAAACAGTCTTCGGCTACACCTTC | CSQTQTVFGYTF
NA | NA | TRBJ1-6 | TRBV11-1 | TGTGCCAGCAGCTTAACCAGGGGAGAATCACCCCTCCACTTT | CASSLTRGESPLHF
TRBD1 | NA | TRBJ2-7 | TRBV7-7 | TGTGCCAGCAGCCCGGACAGGGTCCACGAGCAGTACTTC | CASSPDRVHEQYF
TRBD1 | NA | TRBJ2-3 | TRBV5-6 | TGTGCCAGCAGCCGCGGACAGGGGGCAGATACGCAGTATTTT | CASSRGQGADTQYF
NA | NA | TRBJ2-1 | TRBV7-9 | TGTGCCAGCAGCTGGTCCCAGCCGCCCCATGAGCAGTTCTTC | CASSWSQPPHEQFF
TRBD1 | NA | TRBJ2-5 | TRBV11-2 | TGTGCCAGCAGCCTTTCGACAGGGGGGGAGACCCAGTACTTC | CASSLSTGGETQYF
NA | NA | TRBJ1-1 | TRBV29-1 | TGCAGCGGGAGAGGGGGGCTGAAGCTGTGGACTGAAGCTTTCTTT | CSGRGGLKLWTEAFF
TRBD2 | NA | TRBJ2-7 | TRBV28 | TGTGCCAGCACACCCCATAGCGGGGTCTACGAGCAGTACTTC | CASTPHSGVYEQYF
NA | NA | TRBJ1-6 | TRBV20-1 | TGCAGTGCTAGGGGGTCTGGTCTCAGCTCCTATAATTCACCCCTCCACTTT | CSARGSGLSSYNSPLHF
TRBD2 | NA | TRBJ2-7 | TRBV20-1 | TGCAGTGCTGCGGATCTAGCGGGGGGAGCCTACGAGCAGTACTTC | CSAADLAGGAYEQYF
TRBD2 | NA | TRBJ2-7 | TRBV3-1 | TGTGCCAGCAGCCGCGGGACTAGCGGCTACTACGAGCAGTACTTC | CASSRGTSGYYEQYF
TRBD1 | NA | TRBJ1-1 | TRBV29-1 | TGCAGCGTTGAAGAAACGACAGGGTCCTATGAAGCTTTCTTT | CSVEETTGSYEAFF
NA | once | TRBJ2-7 | TRBV14 | TGTGCCAGCAGTCGAGGCGGCCTAACCTACGAGCAGTACTTC | CASSRGGLTYEQYF
NA | once | TRBJ1-1 | TRBV29-1 | TGCAGCGTTGCGGCTGGTATGAACACTGAAGCTTTCTTT | CSVAAGMNTEAFF
NA | NA | TRBJ2-3 | TRBV27 | TGTGCCAGCAGTTTATTCTCCTCCCCGGGCCCTGGCACAGATACGCAGTATTTT | CASSLFSSPGPGTDTQYF
TRBD1 | NA | TRBJ1-2 | TRBV7-9 | TGTGCCAGCAGCCCCTGGGACAGGGAGGGCTACACCTTC | CASSPWDREGYTF
TRBD1 | NA | TRBJ2-7 | TRBV20-1 | TGCAGTGCTAGGGGGACAGGGTTAGACGAGCAGTACTTC | CSARGTGLDEQYF